This passage covers 5 T cell receptor beta chains from one sample sequenced in a study of blood T cell repertoires in COVID-19. Profiling relied on immunoSEQ multiplex PCR, and the TCRdb table lists in-frame clones only, not all of them. The table records roughly 250,000 clones, roughly 79% of them present only once. The sample comprised peripheral blood. These receptors all come from a woman aged 60-75 years with active or convalescent COVID-19.

The chain links TRBV19 to TRBJ1-5; D remains unclear. The CDR3 runs to 16 residues. Per germline, CDR1 LNHDA and CDR2 SQIVND (reference sequence). Trimming shortened V by 7 bases and J by 3 bases, and 19 bases separated the two germline ends. The CDR3 bases are TGTGCCAGTACCTTGGAAGCACCGGGAAACAATCAGCCCCAGCATTTT. Protein: CASTLEAPGNNQPQHF.

The CDR3 DNA reads TGCAGCGTTGAGGCAGGGGGTAATGAGACCCAGTACTTC. This codes for CSVEAGGNETQYF. The V call is TRBV29-1, the J call TRBJ2-5, with 7 positions matching TRBD1. The CDR3 sequence is 13 residues long. In germline, CDR1 is SQVTM, CDR2 ANQGSEA. J was trimmed by 5 bases and V by 3 bases; bases with no gene match: 6.

This clone was found once. V gene TRBV7-3 combines with J gene TRBJ1-1, with TRBD1 as a possible D gene (5 bases). Germline CDR1 is SGHTA and CDR2 is FQGTGA. Trimming cost V 4 bases and J 3 bases, with 15 bases left between them. The CDR3 has 15 residues. The CDR3 region is CASSSRSGRDTEAFF. CDR3 nucleotides: TGTGCCAGCAGCTCTCGCTCAGGGCGCGACACTGAAGCTTTCTTT.

V and J are TRBV13 and TRBJ2-6; D unclear. Germline values: CDR1 PRHDT, CDR2 FYEKMQ (reference sequence). This CDR3 has 16 residues. The V and J ends lost 1 base and 2 bases respectively, with 9 bases between them. The CDR3: CASSLVSQPGANVLTF. The CDR3 region has the DNA TGTGCCAGCAGCTTAGTCTCACAACCTGGGGCCAACGTCCTGACTTTC.

The chain is built from TRBV4-1 and TRBJ1-6; 9 bases agree with TRBD1. The CDR3 loop spans 16 amino acids. V dropped 3 bases and J dropped 8; count of bases not matched to a gene: 8. Germline CDR1 reads MGHRA; CDR2 reads YSYEKL. For the CDR3, the DNA is TGCGCCAGCAGCCAGGGGGACAGGGAAGGGGATTCACCCCTCCACTTT. Translation: CASSQGDREGDSPLHF.